This TCR beta chain was found in a study of shared clonotypes between healthy human individuals. Comments on this clone: Its antigen is unknown.

Overall study results and limits: Naive subsets typically showed greater estimated richness than memory subsets.

Germline V gene sequence: CDR1 MNHEY, CDR2 SVGAGI. The CDR3 is 16 residues long. Trimming at V came to 2 bases and at J to 5 bases, leaving 11 bases not matched to a gene. Data came from immunoSEQ multiplex PCR; TCRdb stores just in-frame clones and leaves some out. The sample holds roughly 2,000,000 clones, around 93% seen once. Terminally differentiated effector memory CD45RA+ cells were left out of the naive CD8 fraction, which was CD45RO-negative and positively selected for CCR7. The sample consisted of naive CD8+ T cells from PBMCs. The TCR was taken from a man aged 18-30 years in good health. Some clones in this sample may be carry-over from other donors' samples. This chain uses TRBV6-5 with TRBJ2-5; the match to TRBD2 covers 7 bases. The CDR3 DNA is TGTGCCAGCAGTTACAACGGGGAGGGCCTCCAGGAGACCCAGTACTTC. As protein: CASSYNGEGLQETQYF.